This TCR beta chain was recorded in a study of naive and memory T cell subsets. This clonotype was seen a handful of times. Amplification of ligated cDNA took four PCR rounds with SP2 and nested alpha and beta constant primers. Alpha and beta constant region primers primed reverse transcription for blood and skin samples. TCRdb re-analysed the 5' RACE reads in MiXCR, keeping a single row per CDR3 protein. The table includes over 45,000 distinct CDR3 sequences, 7.6% detected once. The library had UMIs added by 3' ligation of an oligonucleotide to TCR cDNA. RNA was extracted from approximately 2.4 ml of whole blood of healthy adults. Looked up from germline, CDR1 is MGHRA and CDR2 is YSYEKL. The CDR3 loop spans 17 amino acids. The germline V and J ends were trimmed by 4 bases and 0 bases, with 13 bases remaining between them.

V usage is TRBV4-1 and J usage is TRBJ2-6; the D call may be TRBD1 or TRBD2 (5 bases each). The TCR was taken from a female donor in good health. CDR3 in amino acids: CASSPSPGHSGANVLTF. In nucleotides, the CDR3 is TGCGCCAGCAGCCCCAGCCCGGGGCACTCTGGGGCCAACGTCCTGACTTTC.